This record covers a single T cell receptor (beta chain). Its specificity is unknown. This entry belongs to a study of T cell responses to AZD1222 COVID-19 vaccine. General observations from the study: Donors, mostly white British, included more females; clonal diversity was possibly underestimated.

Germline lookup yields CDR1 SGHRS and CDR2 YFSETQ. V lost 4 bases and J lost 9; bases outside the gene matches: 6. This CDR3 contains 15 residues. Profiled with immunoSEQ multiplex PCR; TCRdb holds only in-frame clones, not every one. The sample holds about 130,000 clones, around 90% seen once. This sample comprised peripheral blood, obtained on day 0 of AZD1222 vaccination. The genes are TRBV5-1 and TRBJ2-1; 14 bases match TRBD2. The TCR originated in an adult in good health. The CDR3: CASSPGLAGDTEQFF. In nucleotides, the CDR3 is TGCGCCAGCAGCCCGGGACTAGCGGGAGATACTGAGCAGTTCTTC.